These 19 T cell receptor beta chains were all obtained from the same sample, sequenced in a study of OX40 agonist ivuxolimab in advanced cancers. Here immunoSEQ multiplex PCR was the method, and the copy in TCRdb shows in-frame clones only, minus some. The sample includes more than 80,000 clones, 70% to 90% of them seen just once. Material: CD4+ or CD8+ T cells sorted from blood, obtained in a trial of the OX40 agonist ivuxolimab. These receptors all stem from an adult with an advanced solid tumor such as melanoma, head and neck, liver or kidney cancer.

The CDR3: CAWSGYERGEKLFF. The CDR3 DNA reads as TGTGCCTGGAGTGGATACGAACGGGGAGAAAAACTGTTTTTT. The gene calls are TRBV30 and TRBJ1-4, with no clear D. There are 14 residues in the CDR3. The V end was cut by 1 base, the J end by 8 bases, with 14 bases between. Per germline, CDR1 GTSNPN and CDR2 SVGIG (reference sequence).

This chain links TRBV15 with TRBJ1-4; 9 bases line up with TRBD1. The J segment lost 5 bases and the V segment lost 1 base, leaving 2 bases of the junction unmatched. This CDR3 has 15 amino acids. From germline, CDR1 is LNHNV and CDR2 YYDKDF (reference sequence). The CDR3 reads CATSRGGQGNEKLFF. The CDR3 region has the DNA TGTGCCACCAGCAGAGGGGGACAGGGAAATGAAAAACTGTTTTTT. The whole variable domain, remainder taken from reference TRBV15 and TRBJ1-4, is DAMVIQNPRYQVTQFGKPVTLSCSQTLNHNVMYWYQQKSSQAPKLLFHYYDKDFNNEADTPDNFQSRRPNTSFCFLDIRSPGLGDTAMYLCATSRGGQGNEKLFFGSGTQLSVL.

The rearrangement uses TRBV25-1 and TRBJ2-5, with TRBD2 matching over 13 bases. Per the germline V gene, CDR1 is MGHDK and CDR2 is SYGVNS. V lost 5 bases, J lost 4 bases, and 10 bases stayed unmatched. The CDR3 contains 17 residues. The CDR3 nucleotides are TGTGCCAGCAGTAGGACTAGCGGGAGTTATTTAGGAGAGACCCAGTACTTC. This codes for CASSRTSGSYLGETQYF.

The gene calls are TRBV6-1 and TRBJ1-3, with unresolved D. The germline gives CDR1 MNHNS, CDR2 SASEGT. V lost 6 bases to trimming and J lost 0 bases, with 6 bases between them. This CDR3 has 13 residues. The CDR3 spells CASREHSGNTIYF. In DNA form, the CDR3 reads TGTGCCAGCAGGGAGCACTCTGGAAACACCATATATTTT.

The V call is TRBV29-1, the J call TRBJ2-3; 9 nucleotides match TRBD1. This CDR3 has 18 residues. Per the germline V gene, CDR1 is SQVTM and CDR2 is ANQGSEA. J lost 1 base, V lost 3 bases, and 14 bases had no gene match. CDR3 sequence reads: CSVDPSRDRVFGTDTQYF. In DNA, the CDR3 is TGCAGCGTTGACCCTAGCCGGGACAGGGTTTTTGGCACAGATACGCAGTATTTT.

The chain combines TRBV29-1 with TRBJ1-5; a weak D match, TRBD1 (5 bases). Germline CDR1 reads SQVTM; CDR2 reads ANQGSEA. The CDR3 covers 16 residues. Trimming stripped 1 base from V and 2 bases from J, with 15 bases between. This CDR3 is CSVEGGGASGNQPQHF. In nucleotides, the CDR3 is TGCAGCGTTGAAGGCGGAGGGGCAAGCGGCAATCAGCCCCAGCATTTT.

V gene TRBV6-5 combines with J gene TRBJ2-1, with D possibly TRBD2 on 5 matching bases. There are 15 residues in the CDR3. V was pared by 2 bases and J by 0 bases, with 8 bases between. Germline CDR1 is MNHEY and CDR2 is SVGAGI. The CDR3 here is CASSYGRGSYNEQFF. The DNA of the CDR3 is TGTGCCAGCAGTTACGGGAGAGGCTCCTACAATGAGCAGTTCTTC.

The chain uses TRBV5-4 and TRBJ1-1; D is uncertain. V shed 2 bases and J shed 0 bases, with 11 bases lying between them. Germline CDR1 SGHNT, CDR2 YYREEE (reference sequence). This CDR3 comprises 15 residues. Written as DNA, the CDR3 is TGTGCCAGCAGCTTCGGCAGCGTCATGAACACTGAAGCTTTCTTT. It is translated as CASSFGSVMNTEAFF.

The chain recombines TRBV11-2 with TRBJ1-1, with 7 bases identical to TRBD1. Germline V gene data show CDR1 as SGHAT and CDR2 as FQNNGV. The CDR3 runs 14 residues. Germline trimming cut 6 bases from V and 8 bases from J; bases unmatched to any gene: 12. The CDR3 coding sequence is TGTGCCAGCAGAAGTGGACAGGTGGGGAGGGAAGCTTTCTTT. Its translation is CASRSGQVGREAFF.

CDR3 sequence (DNA): TGTGCCAGCAGTTCCCCGGTGGGAGGGGAGGGTGGCTACACCTTC. It specifies CASSSPVGGEGGYTF. The V gene is TRBV6-5, the J gene TRBJ1-2, with D possibly TRBD1 on 5 matching bases. Germline V lookup: CDR1 MNHEY, CDR2 SVGAGI. CDR3 length: 15 residues. Trimming removed 4 bases from V and 7 bases from J, with 19 bases in between.

The rearrangement uses TRBV6-5 and TRBJ1-2; D gene uncertain. Germline CDR1 is MNHEY and CDR2 is SVGAGI. The CDR3 contains 11 residues. Trimming left V 10 bases short and J 0 bases short, with 6 bases between. CDR3 protein: CAIYANYGYTF. CDR3 sequence (DNA): TGTGCCATATACGCTAACTATGGCTACACCTTC.

This clone has more than one count but fewer than ten. The CDR3 nucleotides read TGTGCCAGCAGCCGGGGTGAGGGAACTGAAGCTTTCTTT. Encoded protein: CASSRGEGTEAFF. V usage is TRBV11-3 and J usage is TRBJ1-1, with D uncertain. The CDR3 extends over 13 amino acids. The germline CDR1 and CDR2 sequences are SGHNT and YENEEA. V was cut by 5 bases and J by 5 bases, with 12 bases left in between.

The CDR3 sequence: CASSQVAETGYGYTF. Written as DNA, the CDR3 is TGCGCCAGCAGCCAAGTTGCCGAGACAGGCTATGGCTACACCTTC. The rearrangement uses TRBV4-3 and TRBJ1-2; D may be TRBD1 (6 bases). This CDR3 is built from 15 residues. The V end lost 1 base, the J end lost 4 bases, and 13 bases lay between the germline ends. From germline, CDR1 is LGHNA and CDR2 YSLEER.

This clone was seen just once. The V call is TRBV6-1, the J call TRBJ1-5; no reliable D call. V lost 6 bases to trimming and J lost 6 bases, with 9 bases between them. The CDR3 contains 12 residues. Germline CDR1 MNHNS, CDR2 SASEGT. The DNA for the CDR3 is TGTGCCAGCAGGGACTGGGCTCAGCCCCAGCATTTT. It encodes CASRDWAQPQHF.

This clone showed up just once. The same CDR3 can be traced to other DNA sequences in this sample. The V and J genes are TRBV7-9 and TRBJ2-5, with D perhaps matching TRBD1 (6 bases). Trimming stripped 1 base from V and 3 bases from J, with 9 bases between. Germline V CDR1 and CDR2: SEHNR, FQNEAQ (reference sequence). CDR3 length equals 14 residues. The CDR3 sequence: CASSLGRGKETQYF. The CDR3 nucleotides read TGTGCCAGCAGCTTAGGTAGGGGGAAAGAGACCCAGTACTTC. Combining the CDR3 with reference TRBV7-9 and TRBJ2-5 gives the whole variable domain DTGVSQNPRHKITKRGQNVTFRCDPISEHNRLYWYRQTLGQGPEFLTYFQNEAQLEKSRLLSDRFSAERPKGSFSTLEIQRTEQGDSAMYLCASSLGRGKETQYFGPGTRLLVL.

This sequence joins TRBV6-5 and TRBJ2-1, with 8 bases that match TRBD2. Germline CDR1 reads MNHEY; CDR2 reads SVGAGI. The J segment lost 5 bases and the V segment lost 6 bases, leaving 6 bases of the junction unmatched. CDR3 size: 14 residues. The CDR3 reads CASRPGLANNEQFF. CDR3 nucleotides: TGTGCCAGCAGACCTGGACTAGCCAACAATGAGCAGTTCTTC.

CDR3 sequence reads: CASSLTLGEQYF. CDR3 DNA sequence: TGTGCCAGCAGCTTGACCTTGGGTGAGCAGTACTTC. The V call is TRBV7-9, the J call TRBJ2-7; D is ambiguous. V gave up 3 bases and J gave up 7 bases, with 10 bases separating them. The germline CDR1 and CDR2 sequences are SEHNR and FQNEAQ (reference sequence). This CDR3 has 12 residues.

This clone was seen more than once but under ten times. V and J are TRBV18 and TRBJ1-5; D perhaps matches TRBD1 (6 bases). The CDR3 is made up of 15 amino acids. The ends were cut back, 6 bases at V and 0 bases at J, with 12 bases in the middle. Germline V gives CDR1 KGHSH, CDR2 LQKENI. This CDR3 reads CASSGGGLSNQPQHF. CDR3 nucleotides: TGTGCCAGCTCCGGGGGCGGACTTAGCAATCAGCCCCAGCATTTT.

The chain couples TRBV5-1 to TRBJ1-1, with D tentatively TRBD1 (5 bases). The length of the CDR3 is 13 residues. Trimming left V 1 base short and J 5 bases short, with 9 bases between. The germline V gene encodes CDR1 SGHRS and CDR2 YFSETQ. This chain's CDR3 is CASSLFGGTEAFF. The CDR3 coding sequence is TGCGCCAGCAGCTTGTTTGGGGGTACTGAAGCTTTCTTT. Filled out from reference TRBV5-1 and TRBJ1-1, the complete variable domain reads KAGVTQTPRYLIKTRGQQVTLSCSPISGHRSVSWYQQTPGQGLQFLFEYFSETQRNKGNFPGRFSGRQFSNSRSEMNVSTLELGDSALYLCASSLFGGTEAFFGQGTRLTVV.